These 25 T cell receptor beta chains were sequenced from one sample in a study of shared T cell receptors in the human thymus. Measured with immunoSEQ multiplex PCR; TCRdb has only the in-frame clones, and not every one. The data show about 380,000 clones, around 93% seen once. Sequences were obtained from thymocytes. These receptors were taken from a human donor.

In its sample, this clone was seen once. The J gene is TRBJ2-7, the V gene TRBV6-5; D perhaps matches TRBD1 (6 bases). The CDR3 is 14 amino acids. V was clipped by 8 bases and J by 2 bases, with 16 bases between them. Germline V gives CDR1 MNHEY, CDR2 SVGAGI. DNA of the CDR3: TGTGCCAGCTCTTACAAGGACAGTACCTACGAGCAGTACTTC. Translation gives CASSYKDSTYEQYF.

The chain couples TRBV30 to TRBJ1-2; possibly TRBD1 for D (5 bases). There are 16 residues in the CDR3. Germline CDR1 and CDR2: GTSNPN and SVGIG (reference sequence). Trimming took off 5 bases at V and 0 bases at J, with 19 bases between the two ends. The CDR3 region is CAWGRLPVGANYGYTF. The DNA of the CDR3 is TGTGCCTGGGGGCGGCTACCTGTAGGGGCTAACTATGGCTACACCTTC. The full variable domain, rest sourced from reference TRBV30 and TRBJ1-2, is SQTIHQWPATLVQPVGSPLSLECTVEGTSNPNLYWYRQAAGRGLQLLFYSVGIGQISSEVPQNLSASRPQDRQFILSSKKLLLSDSGFYLCAWGRLPVGANYGYTFGSGTRLTVV.

The chain has TRBV28 and TRBJ2-4; 7 bases are a match to TRBD2. The CDR3 consists of 19 residues. Unmatched junction bases numbered 27, after V lost 7 bases and J lost 9 bases. Germline V lookup: CDR1 MDHEN, CDR2 SYDVKM. The DNA for the CDR3 is TGTGCCAGCAACAGTTTTTTAACCCCCTTAGGCGGGAGAGAAAGCATTCAGTACTTC. Its translation: CASNSFLTPLGGRESIQYF.

The chain links TRBV7-9 to TRBJ1-5; TRBD1 matches 7 bases. In germline, CDR1 is SEHNR, CDR2 FQNEAQ (reference sequence). Trimming at V came to 4 bases and at J to 5 bases, leaving 11 bases not matched to a gene. CDR3 length: 16 residues. DNA of the CDR3: TGTGCCAGCAGCTGTCCCTCAGGGACAGTCCATCAGCCCCAGCATTTT. It yields the protein CASSCPSGTVHQPQHF.

This clone was seen only once. This rearrangement joins TRBV9 to TRBJ1-5; no firm D call. The CDR3 has 15 residues. Germline CDR1 and CDR2: SGDLS and YYNGEE. V lost 3 bases to trimming and J lost 3 bases, with 13 bases between them. The CDR3 DNA follows: TGTGCCAGCAGCGATAATGAGCTTGCCAATCAGCCCCAGCATTTT. Translated: CASSDNELANQPQHF.

This clone appeared once. The chain is built from TRBV29-1 and TRBJ2-3, with 9 bases matching TRBD1. V shed 8 bases, J shed 2 bases, and the junction held 5 bases outside the gene matches. The CDR3 length is 13 residues. Germline V gene lookup returns CDR1 SQVTM and CDR2 ANQGSEA. CDR3: CSTDRGSTDTQYF. CDR3 in DNA: TGCAGCACCGACAGGGGGTCCACAGATACGCAGTATTTT.

V is TRBV9 and J is TRBJ1-5; D call uncertain. This CDR3 is built from 16 residues. V shed 4 bases and J shed 2 bases, with 16 bases lying between them. Germline-derived CDR1 and CDR2 are SGDLS and YYNGEE. The CDR3 is CASSPRRRRGNQPQHF. The CDR3, as DNA: TGTGCCAGCAGCCCCCGCCGGCGACGCGGCAATCAGCCCCAGCATTTT.

The chain has TRBV6-1 and TRBJ2-7, with TRBD2 matching over 11 bases. The V segment lost 6 bases and the J segment 7 bases; nucleotides outside the gene matches: 5. CDR3 size: 13 residues. Germline CDR1 and CDR2: MNHNS and SASEGT. The CDR3 loop reads CASRPGLAVEQYF. As DNA, the CDR3 is TGTGCCAGCAGACCGGGACTAGCGGTGGAGCAGTACTTC.

The rearrangement uses TRBV7-9 and TRBJ1-4; possibly TRBD1 for D (5 bases). The V and J ends lost 5 bases and 10 bases respectively, with 20 bases between them. The CDR3 has 15 amino acids. Germline V CDR1 and CDR2: SEHNR, FQNEAQ (reference sequence). In DNA form, the CDR3 reads TGTGCCAGCAGCCTCCCCCGGGACGCTTCCGCAAAACTGTTTTTT. The encoded protein is CASSLPRDASAKLFF. Using reference TRBV7-9 and TRBJ1-4 for the parts outside the CDR3, the full variable domain is DTGVSQNPRHKITKRGQNVTFRCDPISEHNRLYWYRQTLGQGPEFLTYFQNEAQLEKSRLLSDRFSAERPKGSFSTLEIQRTEQGDSAMYLCASSLPRDASAKLFFGSGTQLSVL.

This rearrangement joins TRBV7-3 to TRBJ1-1; D call uncertain. The CDR3 runs to 15 residues. V dropped 2 bases and J dropped 2 bases, with 12 bases sitting between them. Germline loops: CDR1 SGHTA, CDR2 FQGTGA. Here the CDR3 DNA reads TGTGCCAGCAGCTTAGTAGGGCGAAAAAACACTGAAGCTTTCTTT. Translated: CASSLVGRKNTEAFF.

This chain uses TRBV4-2 with TRBJ2-7; 9 positions match TRBD1. The trim removed 2 bases at V and 5 bases at J, leaving 7 bases unmatched. The length of the CDR3 is 15 residues. CDR1 and CDR2 from the germline V gene are LGHNA and YNFKEQ. For the CDR3, the DNA is TGTGCCAGCAGCCAATACTGGGACAGGGCCAACGAGCAGTACTTC. Translated: CASSQYWDRANEQYF.

The chain recombines TRBV2 with TRBJ2-1; tentatively, D is TRBD2 (6 bases). The germline V gene encodes CDR1 SNHLY and CDR2 FYNNEI. Deletions cut 3 bases from V and 5 bases from J, with 23 bases between. This CDR3 comprises 18 residues. The CDR3 reads CASSDPPWNGSGNNEQFF. CDR3 nucleotide sequence: TGTGCCAGCAGTGATCCGCCCTGGAACGGGAGTGGGAACAATGAGCAGTTCTTC.

The chain combines TRBV5-4 with TRBJ1-1, with a weak D call TRBD1 (5 bases). V lost 5 bases to trimming and J lost 3 bases, with 20 bases between them. CDR1 is SGHNT, CDR2 YYREEE, per germline (reference sequence). The CDR3 runs to 16 residues. CDR3 DNA sequence: TGTGCCAGCAGTTTAGAGGGGAGGGGATCAGACACTGAAGCTTTCTTT. It translates to CASSLEGRGSDTEAFF.

This chain links TRBV5-1 with TRBJ2-1, with 8 bases identical to TRBD1. J lost 0 bases, V lost 6 bases, and 8 bases had no gene match. This CDR3 region has 16 residues. Germline CDR1 is SGHRS and CDR2 is YFSETQ. CDR3 residues: CASTRTGPHSYNEQFF. The CDR3 region has the DNA TGCGCCAGCACAAGGACAGGGCCCCACTCCTACAATGAGCAGTTCTTC.

This chain joins TRBV14 and TRBJ1-2; D call uncertain. The V gene lost 6 bases and the J gene lost 3 bases, with 8 bases spanning the gap. This CDR3 comprises 12 residues. Germline V lookup: CDR1 SGHDN, CDR2 FVKESK. CDR3 DNA sequence: TGTGCCAGCAGGTCTCCAGACTATGGCTACACCTTC. Protein: CASRSPDYGYTF. Together with reference TRBV14 and TRBJ1-2, the CDR3 gives the full variable domain: EAGVTQFPSHSVIEKGQTVTLRCDPISGHDNLYWYRRVMGKEIKFLLHFVKESKQDESGMPNNRFLAERTGGTYSTLKVQPAELEDSGVYFCASRSPDYGYTFGSGTRLTVV.

The chain recombines TRBV27 with TRBJ1-6; D gene ambiguous. Trimming pared 0 bases from V and 5 bases from J, leaving 14 bases between. CDR1 and CDR2 from the germline V gene are MNHEY and SMNVEV (reference sequence). This CDR3 has 17 residues. CDR3 nucleotides: TGTGCCAGCAGTTTATCCCATATAAACACGGATAATTCACCCCTCCACTTT. Amino acids: CASSLSHINTDNSPLHF.

This chain uses TRBV13 with TRBJ1-1; TRBD1 might be the D (5 bases). This CDR3 comprises 14 residues. The germline CDR1 and CDR2 sequences are PRHDT and FYEKMQ (reference sequence). Trimming took off 6 bases at V and 3 bases at J, with 14 bases between the two ends. The CDR3 loop reads CASSAGWEHTEAFF. The CDR3 DNA is TGTGCCAGCAGTGCAGGGTGGGAGCACACTGAAGCTTTCTTT.

The chain couples TRBV28 to TRBJ2-7, with TRBD1 matching 8 bases. Germline assignment: CDR1 MDHEN and CDR2 SYDVKM. After removal of 8 bases from V and 2 bases from J, the junction contained 8 bases not matched to a gene. The CDR3 has 14 residues. The CDR3 protein is CASHPDRAPYEQYF. The CDR3 DNA sequence: TGTGCCAGCCACCCGGACAGGGCGCCCTACGAGCAGTACTTC.

V gene TRBV4-2 combines with J gene TRBJ2-7; D is perhaps TRBD1 (6 bases). The germline V and J ends were trimmed by 1 base and 0 bases, with 13 bases remaining between them. There are 16 residues in the CDR3. Germline V gives CDR1 LGHNA, CDR2 YNFKEQ. CDR3 region: CASSQVTTGPSYEQYF. The DNA of the CDR3 is TGTGCCAGCAGCCAAGTAACGACAGGCCCCTCCTACGAGCAGTACTTC.

The J gene is TRBJ1-3, the V gene TRBV2; D gene unclear. CDR3 length equals 10 residues. V lost 6 bases to trimming and J lost 8 bases, with 5 bases between them. Germline V gene data show CDR1 as SNHLY and CDR2 as FYNNEI. CDR3 nucleotides: TGTGCCAGCAGAGGGTACACCATATATTTT. This gives the protein CASRGYTIYF.

The chain couples TRBV6-4 to TRBJ2-7; D remains unclear. From germline, CDR1 is MRHNA and CDR2 SNTAGT. Trimming took off 0 bases at V and 2 bases at J, with 11 bases between the two ends. The CDR3 is made up of 15 amino acids. This CDR3 reads CASSDSVTRPYEQYF. Written as DNA, the CDR3 is TGTGCCAGCAGTGACTCGGTGACACGACCCTACGAGCAGTACTTC.

With respect to this clone: Within the sample, other DNA sequences also encode this same CDR3. CDR3 bases: TGTGCCACCAGCAGAGATCCTTCTGGGGCCAACGTCCTGACTTTC. Translating it yields CATSRDPSGANVLTF. The chain uses TRBV15 and TRBJ2-6, with D hard to call. CDR1 and CDR2 from the germline V gene are LNHNV and YYDKDF (reference sequence). Trimming cost V 0 bases and J 1 base, with 4 bases left between them. There are 15 residues in the CDR3.

The rearrangement links TRBV14 to TRBJ2-5; TRBD2 matches 13 bases. The V segment lost 4 bases and the J segment 4 bases; nucleotides outside the gene matches: 3. Per germline, CDR1 SGHDN and CDR2 FVKESK. The CDR3 runs to 15 residues. The CDR3, as DNA: TGTGCCAGCAGCCTGACTAGCGGGAGGCCAGAGACCCAGTACTTC. Protein sequence: CASSLTSGRPETQYF.

The chain links TRBV6-5 to TRBJ2-7, with D perhaps being TRBD1 or TRBD2 (5 bases each). The CDR3 length is 16 residues. The V and J ends lost 2 bases and 5 bases respectively, with 19 bases between them. In germline, CDR1 is MNHEY, CDR2 SVGAGI. The CDR3 bases are TGTGCCAGCAGTTACCTACGGGGCAGAGCCTCTAACGAGCAGTACTTC. Encoded protein: CASSYLRGRASNEQYF.

The chain couples TRBV19 to TRBJ2-7; no reliable D call. The V gene lost 5 bases and the J gene lost 6 bases, with 14 bases spanning the gap. The CDR3 is 13 residues long. Germline CDR1 LNHDA, CDR2 SQIVND (reference sequence). The CDR3 sequence: CASSPRGPGEQYF. The CDR3, as DNA: TGTGCCAGTAGTCCCCGAGGTCCCGGCGAGCAGTACTTC.